Sequencing of this T cell receptor (beta chain) was carried out in a study of blood T cell repertoires in COVID-19. Sequenced by immunoSEQ multiplex PCR; TCRdb stores in-frame clones only, minus some. Among about 270,000 clones listed, 85% to 90% were seen once. This CDR3 spans 15 amino acids. Germline CDR1 is SEHNR and CDR2 is FQNEAQ (reference sequence). V dropped 5 bases and J dropped 6; count of bases not matched to a gene: 10. The TCR was taken from a young woman with acute COVID-19. The rearrangement uses TRBV7-9 and TRBJ2-7, with 10 bases identical to TRBD1. Sequencing was done on a sample of PBMCs or T cells enriched from blood (not recorded which). As DNA, the CDR3 is TGTGCCAGCAGCCCAACGGGACAGGGGCTCCGCGAGCAGTACTTC. Translation: CASSPTGQGLREQYF.